Below, one T cell receptor beta chain is given with its context. Its antigen is undetermined. These data belong to a study of CD8 T cells in Susac syndrome. Study results and caveats: In total CD8+ repertoires, roughly 16 Susac-specific public clones were detected, and CD8+ TEMRA repertoires contained roughly five.

RNA was extracted with the RNeasy kit, and a quantity of about 0.45 to 1 ug was reverse transcribed using random hexamers. Using its own MiXCR run on the immunoSEQ multiplex PCR reads, TCRdb lists one record per CDR3 protein. Of roughly 88,000 distinct CDR3 sequences in the sample, roughly 96% were seen once. Germline V gene data show CDR1 as DFQATT and CDR2 as SNEGSKA (reference sequence). J lost 6 bases, V lost 2 bases, and 6 bases had no gene match. CDR3 length: 13 residues. The receptor's source is a human donor with Susac syndrome. This rearrangement joins TRBV20-1 to TRBJ1-2; 7 nucleotides line up with TRBD1. The sample was CD8+ T cells from PBMCs. CDR3 sequence reads: CSARIDRDDGYTF. The CDR3 DNA reads as TGCAGTGCTAGAATCGACAGGGACGATGGCTACACCTTC.